This T cell receptor (beta chain) was documented in a study of blood T cell repertoires in COVID-19. Study context: T cells, B-cell-depleted T cells, or PBMCs provided the cDNA or gDNA that served as material.

This clone occurred once. Only in-frame clones appear in the TCRdb table, and some are missing; sequencing was by immunoSEQ multiplex PCR. The data hold about 100,000 clones, with roughly 92% observed a single time. Germline loops: CDR1 SGHNT, CDR2 YYREEE (reference sequence). V lost 0 bases, J lost 2 bases, and 4 bases lay in between. The CDR3 is 13 amino acids. The chain is built from TRBV5-4 and TRBJ2-3; D gene uncertain. The clonotype was recovered from a woman aged 50 to 60 with COVID-19, enrolled during active disease. Material for sequencing was peripheral blood. In nucleotides, the CDR3 is TGTGCCAGCAGCTTGGGGGCCACAGATACGCAGTATTTT. Protein product: CASSLGATDTQYF. The full variable domain, rest sourced from reference TRBV5-4 and TRBJ2-3, is ETGVTQSPTHLIKTRGQQVTLRCSSQSGHNTVSWYQQALGQGPQFIFQYYREEENGRGNFPPRFSGLQFPNYSSELNVNALELDDSALYLCASSLGATDTQYFGPGTRLTVL.